These T cell receptor beta chains were read from a single sample in a study of early T cells in non-severe SARS-CoV-2 infection. TCRdb used MiXCR to reprocess the 5' RACE reads, holding one entry per CDR3 protein. The table includes 40,000 to 50,000 distinct CDR3 sequences, around 7% detected once. The source material was whole blood. These receptors were obtained from an adult who was a healthcare worker with PCR-confirmed SARS-CoV-2 infection or an uninfected control (not recorded which). Each CDR3 is given with its conserved first and last residue. D genes are given only for firm matches. Clone size is given for some rows only: seen once, a few or many times, or a class if the clone is expanded.

V	size	J	D	DNA	CDR3
TRBV5-1	.	TRBJ2-5	.	TGCGCCAGCAGCGCCACGACAGGTGGCCAAGAGACCCAGTACTTC	CASSATTGGQETQYF
TRBV6-5	few	TRBJ2-7	.	TGTGCCAGCAGTTACGATAAACCTCCCTACGAGCAGTACTTC	CASSYDKPPYEQYF
TRBV12-3/TRBV12-4	many	TRBJ2-2	.	TGTGCCAGCATCGGCTCTCGGGACACCGGGGAGCTGTTTTTT	CASIGSRDTGELFF
TRBV19	.	TRBJ1-5	.	TGTGCCAGTAGGACATATAGCAATCAGCCCCAGCATTTT	CASRTYSNQPQHF
TRBV30	many	TRBJ2-7	.	TGTGCCCGGACCGATGGGGGTCACGAGCAGTACTTC	CARTDGGHEQYF
TRBV15	few	TRBJ1-2	.	TGTGCCACCAGCAGAGACAGATTAAACCTCTATGGCTACACCTTC	CATSRDRLNLYGYTF
TRBV7-2	.	TRBJ1-6	.	TGTGCCAGCAGCTTAGAAGCAGGGCGTAGTTCACCCCTCCACTTT	CASSLEAGRSSPLHF
TRBV20-1	.	TRBJ2-7	.	TGCAGTGCGACTAAACCCCTCGGGGGTCGCTACGAGCAGTACTTC	CSATKPLGGRYEQYF
TRBV11-2	.	TRBJ1-1	TRBD1	TGTGCCAGCAGCTTCCCCCGGGGGACAGCCAACACTGAAGCTTTCTTT	CASSFPRGTANTEAFF
TRBV27	.	TRBJ1-4	TRBD1	TGTGCCAGCAGTTCTCAGGGGGAGGAAAAACTGTTTTTT	CASSSQGEEKLFF
TRBV2	few	TRBJ2-1	.	TGTGCCAGCAGTGTTTACTCCTCCTACAATGAGCAGTTCTTC	CASSVYSSYNEQFF
TRBV5-1	.	TRBJ1-1	.	TGCGCCAGCAGCTCTGGGGATCGGACTGAAGCTTTCTTT	CASSSGDRTEAFF
TRBV7-6	many	TRBJ2-3	.	TGTGCCAGCAGCTTGTTATCCGGGAAAACAGATACGCAGTATTTT	CASSLLSGKTDTQYF
TRBV18	few	TRBJ1-1	TRBD1	TGTGCCAGCTCCCGAGACAGGGGGAACACTGAAGCTTTCTTT	CASSRDRGNTEAFF
TRBV3-1	few	TRBJ2-7	TRBD1	TGTGCCAGCAGCCAAAGCCGGGACAGGGTCTACGAGCAGTACTTC	CASSQSRDRVYEQYF
TRBV27	few	TRBJ2-7	TRBD1	TGTGCCAGCAGCCTCGGGACAGGGGGTGAGGAGCAGTACTTC	CASSLGTGGEEQYF
TRBV7-6	.	TRBJ2-7	.	TGTGCCAGCAGCTCTGAATACGAGCAGTACTTC	CASSSEYEQYF
TRBV4-1	few	TRBJ2-7	.	TGCGCCAGCAGCCAAGGAGCGAACGGAGTCCGCGAGCAGTACTTC	CASSQGANGVREQYF
TRBV10-3	many	TRBJ2-3	TRBD2	TGTGCCGTCGAGGTAGCGGGCTCAGATACGCAGTATTTT	CAVEVAGSDTQYF
TRBV10-1	many	TRBJ2-1	.	TGCGCCAGCAGTAGACCTCAGGGGTCGAGGGACAATGAGCAGTTCTTC	CASSRPQGSRDNEQFF
TRBV3-1	few	TRBJ1-1	.	TGTGCCAGCAGCCAACCAGGGACGCACACTGAAGCTTTCTTT	CASSQPGTHTEAFF
TRBV5-4	few	TRBJ2-5	.	TGTGCCAGCACTCAACCCGACAGCCAAGAGACCCAGTACTTC	CASTQPDSQETQYF
TRBV14	few	TRBJ2-3	TRBD1	TGTGCCAGCAGCCAAGACCGGGACAGGGCCACAGATACGCAGTATTTT	CASSQDRDRATDTQYF
TRBV5-1	many	TRBJ1-2	TRBD1	TGCGCCAGCAGCTCGGGACAGACCAACTATGGCTACACCTTC	CASSSGQTNYGYTF
TRBV10-2	few	TRBJ1-2	.	TGCGCCAGCAGTGAGCCATTGGTCCCCAGCACGACGGGGTCCGGCCATGGCTACACCTTC	CASSEPLVPSTTGSGHGYTF
TRBV18	few	TRBJ1-5	.	TGTGCCAGCTCTCGGGGTAGCAATCAGCCCCAGCATTTT	CASSRGSNQPQHF
TRBV25-1	.	TRBJ2-7	TRBD2	TGTGCCCGCGGAACGGGGGGGACTATCTCCTACGAGCAGTACTTC	CARGTGGTISYEQYF
TRBV7-3	.	TRBJ2-3	TRBD1	TGTGCCAGCAGCCAGGACAGGAGCACAGATACGCAGTATTTT	CASSQDRSTDTQYF
TRBV12-3/TRBV12-4	many	TRBJ1-1	TRBD1	TGTGCCAGCAGTGGACAGGGATTGTACACTGAAGCTTTCTTT	CASSGQGLYTEAFF
TRBV20-1	.	TRBJ2-2	.	TGCAGTGCCACCGTCGAGGGCCGATACACCGGGGAGCTGTTTTTT	CSATVEGRYTGELFF
TRBV20-1	few	TRBJ1-6	TRBD1	TGCAGTGCTAGAGATCTCGGACAGGGGAATTCACCCCTCCACTTT	CSARDLGQGNSPLHF
TRBV5-1	.	TRBJ2-7	TRBD1	TGCGCCAGCAGCTTACGACAGGGCGTATACGAGCAGTACTTC	CASSLRQGVYEQYF
TRBV7-2	.	TRBJ1-5	.	TGTGCCAGCAGCTTAGCCGGCAAAAGCACAGATACGCAGCATTTT	CASSLAGKSTDTQHF
TRBV6-5	many	TRBJ2-5	.	TGTGCCAGCAGGGACGGACGGGGAGGAGAGACCCAGTACTTC	CASRDGRGGETQYF
TRBV7-8	few	TRBJ2-4	.	TGTGCCAGCAGTAGCCAAGCAGGGCAAAACATTCAGTACTTC	CASSSQAGQNIQYF
TRBV12-3/TRBV12-4	many	TRBJ2-3	TRBD2	TGTGCCAGCAGTTCCCCCCCGGGACTAGCGGGGCTCACAGATACGCAGTATTTT	CASSSPPGLAGLTDTQYF
TRBV7-9	many	TRBJ1-6	TRBD1	TGTGCCAGCACTACTGGACAGGCTAATTCACCCCTCCACTTT	CASTTGQANSPLHF
TRBV5-1	many	TRBJ1-5	.	TGCGCCAGCAGCTTGGGTCCGGGTCAAGATCAGCCCCAGCATTTT	CASSLGPGQDQPQHF
TRBV2	many	TRBJ2-7	.	TGTGCCAGCAGTGGGGAGTCCGGGGGCGAGCAGTACTTC	CASSGESGGEQYF
TRBV12-3/TRBV12-4	.	TRBJ2-4	.	TGTGCCAGCAGTTCTCTGGGCAGGGGGGACATTCAGTACTTC	CASSSLGRGDIQYF
TRBV19	many	TRBJ2-3	.	TGTGCCAGTAGTATCCCCTGGGGGGGCGATACGCAGTATTTT	CASSIPWGGDTQYF
TRBV5-4	many	TRBJ2-7	.	TGTGCCAGCAGCGCCCACTACGAGCAGTACTTC	CASSAHYEQYF
TRBV12-3/TRBV12-4	.	TRBJ2-1	TRBD2	TGTGCCAGCAGACTGAGCGGGGGGAAGGATGAGCAGTTCTTC	CASRLSGGKDEQFF
TRBV7-6	many	TRBJ1-2	TRBD1	TGTGCCAGCAGCTTAGCCAGACAGGGCGGCTATGGCTACACCTTC	CASSLARQGGYGYTF
TRBV14	few	TRBJ2-7	.	TGTGCCAGCAGCCAAGCAGGCGGATACAGCGTGCAGTACTTC	CASSQAGGYSVQYF
TRBV29-1	many	TRBJ2-5	TRBD1	TGCAGCGCTCCGGGACAGGGGTTTGAAGAGACCCAGTACTTC	CSAPGQGFEETQYF
TRBV6-2/TRBV6-3	few	TRBJ1-1	.	TGTGCCAGCAGTTACGCGCGTGAAGCTTTCTTT	CASSYAREAFF
TRBV4-2	many	TRBJ2-3	.	TGTGCCAGCAGCCCCCTGGCGGGGGCCGCCACAGATACGCAGTATTTT	CASSPLAGAATDTQYF
TRBV11-2	many	TRBJ2-1	.	TGTGCCAGCAGCTCTGGACTATCCCGGGGCAATGAGCAGTTCTTC	CASSSGLSRGNEQFF
TRBV7-8	many	TRBJ2-5	TRBD2	TGTGCCAGCAGCTTAGTTGTAGCGGGGGGACCTGAGACCCAGTACTTC	CASSLVVAGGPETQYF
TRBV7-9	.	TRBJ2-7	.	TGTGCCAGCAGCCCGGACTCGAGCTCCTACGAGCAGTACTTC	CASSPDSSSYEQYF
TRBV20-1	.	TRBJ2-1	TRBD2	TGCAGTGCTAGAGATCTACTAGCGGGGGCCTACTACAATGAGCAGTTCTTC	CSARDLLAGAYYNEQFF
TRBV6-6	many	TRBJ1-5	.	TGTGCCAGCCTCGTGGGAGGGGGGACACTCTTCAATCAGCCCCAGCATTTT	CASLVGGGTLFNQPQHF